This T cell receptor beta chain was sequenced in a study of siplizumab effects on memory and regulatory T cells. The CDR3 consists of 11 residues. The ends were cut back, 7 bases at V and 8 bases at J, with 12 bases in the middle. Here immunoSEQ multiplex PCR was the method, and the copy in TCRdb shows in-frame clones only, minus some. Of 100,000 or so clones listed, roughly 94% are singletons. The material sequenced was Tregs sorted from blood. This TCR was sampled from a human donor in good health. The rearrangement uses TRBV5-3 and TRBJ1-1; maybe TRBD1 (5 bases). TRBV5-3 is an ORF, with its function uncertain. The CDR3 loop reads CARVGRPEAFF. The CDR3, as DNA: TGTGCCAGAGTGGGACGGCCCGAAGCTTTCTTT.